Listed here are 32 T cell receptor beta chains from one sample, sequenced in a study of regulatory T cells in long-lasting Graves disease. Stated time point: persistent/refractory GD, antithyroid drugs over 5 years with positive TRAb. The TCR library was prepared using RNA isolated from PBMCs. In building TCR beta libraries, iRepertoire HTBI primers were used together with Arm-PCR of CDR3 regions. TCRdb re-called the multiplex PCR reads through MiXCR, storing one row per CDR3 protein. The top ten hold 13% to 15% of the sample, which has 400,000 to 500,000 distinct CDR3 sequences, roughly 21% seen once. The material sequenced was peripheral blood mononuclear cells (PBMCs), taken when the disease was refractory, from a patient treated with antithyroid drugs. All receptors derive from a female donor with Graves disease.

This clonotype was counted at least ten times. The gene calls are TRBV20-1 and TRBJ2-7, with D uncertain. The germline gives CDR1 DFQATT, CDR2 SNEGSKA (reference sequence). There are 12 residues in the CDR3. The CDR3 coding sequence is TGCAGCGTAACAAAACCGGATTACGAGCAGTACTTC. Encoded protein: CSVTKPDYEQYF.

This clonotype was seen ten or more times. The V and J genes are TRBV29-1 and TRBJ1-1; D not resolved. The V gene lost 4 bases and the J gene lost 2 bases, with 5 bases spanning the gap. The CDR3 is 11 amino acids. CDR1 and CDR2 from the germline V gene are SQVTM and ANQGSEA. Here the CDR3 reads CSVGTNTEAFF. In DNA, the CDR3 is TGCAGCGTTGGGACTAACACTGAAGCTTTCTTT.

In this sample, this clonotype turned up a few times. The chain carries TRBV12-3 or TRBV12-4 and TRBJ2-2; TRBD2 agrees at 14 bases. J gave up 5 bases and V 3 bases, and 8 bases lay outside the gene matches. This CDR3 is built from 18 residues. The CDR3 DNA reads TGTGCCAGCAGTTTCTCGACTAGCGGGAGGGCTGGAACCGGGGAGCTGTTTTTT. This codes for CASSFSTSGRAGTGELFF.

There are a few counts of this clonotype. The chain has TRBV28 and TRBJ1-5; no firm D call. The CDR3 length is 11 residues. Germline CDR1 MDHEN, CDR2 SYDVKM. V was trimmed by 5 bases and J by 7 bases, leaving 6 bases between them. CDR3 residues: CASSEGQPQHF. As DNA, the CDR3 is TGTGCCAGCAGTGAGGGACAGCCCCAGCATTTT.

There are many counts of this clonotype. The chain carries TRBV30 and TRBJ1-4, with D perhaps TRBD1 (5 bases). Germline values: CDR1 GTSNPN, CDR2 SVGIG (reference sequence). V was shortened by 6 bases and J by 0 bases, with 14 bases between the two germline ends. The length of the CDR3 is 15 residues. CDR3: CACLVWGATNEKLFF. CDR3 nucleotide sequence: TGTGCCTGCCTCGTATGGGGGGCAACTAATGAAAAACTGTTTTTT.

At least ten counts were recorded for this clonotype. V is TRBV30 and J is TRBJ1-2; D might be TRBD1 (6 bases). CDR3 length equals 13 residues. Trimming stripped 1 base from V and 3 bases from J, with 9 bases between. The germline V gene has CDR1 GTSNPN and CDR2 SVGIG (reference sequence). The CDR3 sequence: CAWSDRAHYGYTF. CDR3 coding DNA: TGTGCCTGGAGTGACAGGGCGCACTATGGCTACACCTTC.

This rearrangement joins TRBV6-2 or TRBV6-3 to TRBJ1-3; D unclear. CDR1 and CDR2 from the germline V gene are MNHEY and SVGEGT. The CDR3 is made up of 13 amino acids. Deletions cut 5 bases from V and 0 bases from J, with 5 bases between. The CDR3 bases are TGTGCCAGCAGTGTTAACTCTGGAAACACCATATATTTT. It encodes CASSVNSGNTIYF.

This clonotype showed up just a few times. The V and J genes are TRBV20-1 and TRBJ2-3; the D gene is possibly TRBD2 (6 bases). The length of the CDR3 is 17 residues. Looked up from germline, CDR1 is DFQATT and CDR2 is SNEGSKA (reference sequence). Trimming took 0 bases from V and 0 from J, leaving 16 bases between them. This chain's CDR3 is CSARDGRRHSSTDTQYF. CDR3 sequence (DNA): TGCAGTGCTAGAGATGGGAGGCGTCACTCTAGCACAGATACGCAGTATTTT.

In this sample, this clonotype turned up many times. The chain has TRBV5-1 and TRBJ1-1; D gene unclear. Trimming removed 0 bases at V and 3 bases at J, with 9 bases between. The CDR3 has 14 residues. Germline assignment: CDR1 SGHRS and CDR2 YFSETQ. The CDR3 loop reads CASSLDPGYTEAFF. In DNA, the CDR3 is TGCGCCAGCAGCTTGGACCCGGGGTACACTGAAGCTTTCTTT.

As for this clonotype: An end of the junction does not agree with germline; a read error may underlie this. This chain links TRBV27 with TRBJ2-1; TRBD2 is a possible D gene (6 bases). The CDR3 contains 11 residues. The germline V gene has CDR1 MNHEY and CDR2 SMNVEV (reference sequence). The CDR3 DNA follows: TGTGCCAGTGGTAGCGGCAATGAGCAGTCCTTC. It specifies CASGSGNEQSF.

There are many counts of this clonotype. The rearrangement joins TRBV10-3 to TRBJ2-7, with D perhaps matching TRBD2 (5 bases). The CDR3 runs 12 residues. Germline V gene data show CDR1 as ENHRY and CDR2 as SYGVKD. Trimming left V 3 bases short and J 4 bases short, with 7 bases between. DNA for the CDR3: TGTGCCATCAGTGAACGGGGATACGAGCAGTACTTC. Its protein product is CAISERGYEQYF.

The CDR3 nucleotides are TGCAGTGCTAGAGGTATTTTGGGCGCCAATGAGCAGTTCTTC. Translating it yields CSARGILGANEQFF. V usage is TRBV20-1 and J usage is TRBJ2-1; D is unclear. Germline CDR1 DFQATT, CDR2 SNEGSKA (reference sequence). V lost 1 base to trimming and J lost 6 bases, with 13 bases between them. CDR3 length: 14 residues.

This clonotype was seen just once. A read error may explain this, as a much larger clone is one base away. The chain has TRBV10-2 and TRBJ1-4, with D unresolved. Per the germline V gene, CDR1 is WSHSY and CDR2 is SAAADI. This CDR3 contains 16 residues. V shed 6 bases and J shed 0 bases, with 14 bases lying between them. Here the CDR3 reads CASRDDGLATNEKLFF. As DNA, the CDR3 is TGCGCCAGCAGGGACGACGGACTTGCAACTAATGAAAAACTGTTTTTT.

The gene calls are TRBV5-1 and TRBJ2-3, with D unclear. V was shortened by 4 bases and J by 2 bases, with 11 bases between the two germline ends. CDR1 is SGHRS and CDR2 is YFSETQ in the germline V gene. The CDR3 consists of 14 residues. The CDR3 loop reads CASSGRSNTDTQYF. Here the CDR3 DNA reads TGCGCCAGCAGCGGACGCTCCAACACAGATACGCAGTATTTT.

This clonotype was detected ten times or more. The rearrangement joins TRBV28 to TRBJ1-2, with 7 nucleotides matching TRBD1. The CDR3 spans 15 residues. Per the germline V gene, CDR1 is MDHEN and CDR2 is SYDVKM. V lost 6 bases to trimming and J lost 5 bases; unmatched junction nucleotides: 12. The DNA for the CDR3 is TGTGCCAGCAGACAAAAAGGACAGGTTCAGTATGGCTACACCTTC. Amino acids: CASRQKGQVQYGYTF.

The chain links TRBV28 to TRBJ2-3; 9 nucleotides line up with TRBD1. This CDR3 region has 14 residues. The J segment lost 6 bases and the V segment lost 6 bases, leaving 7 bases of the junction unmatched. Germline V gene sequence: CDR1 MDHEN, CDR2 SYDVKM. In DNA, the CDR3 is TGTGCCAGCAGACTACAGGGGGCATACGATACGCAGTATTTT. This encodes CASRLQGAYDTQYF.

There are many counts of this clonotype. The chain combines TRBV27 with TRBJ2-7; D perhaps matches TRBD2 (6 bases). The CDR3 loop spans 14 amino acids. Looked up from germline, CDR1 is MNHEY and CDR2 is SMNVEV (reference sequence). V lost 5 bases and J 0 bases, leaving 11 bases between the germline ends. The CDR3 here is CASSLKTSSYEQYF. CDR3 nucleotides: TGTGCCAGCAGTCTAAAGACTAGCTCCTACGAGCAGTACTTC.

The table lists this clonotype with a few counts. The rearrangement links TRBV29-1 to TRBJ1-3, with D possibly TRBD1 on 6 matching bases. In germline, CDR1 is SQVTM, CDR2 ANQGSEA. The CDR3 contains 13 residues. V lost 5 bases and J 2 bases, leaving 10 bases between the germline ends. CDR3 region: CSVRGTTGNTIYF. The CDR3 nucleotides are TGCAGCGTTAGGGGGACAACTGGAAACACCATATATTTT.

This clonotype was observed many times. The chain joins TRBV28 to TRBJ2-7, with D perhaps TRBD2 (6 bases). The V end lost 8 bases, the J end lost 3 bases, and 20 bases lay between the germline ends. There are 15 residues in the CDR3. Germline V gene sequence: CDR1 MDHEN, CDR2 SYDVKM. CDR3 in DNA: TGTGCCAGCCGCCATTCGATAGCGGTAAACTACGAGCAGTACTTC. Protein: CASRHSIAVNYEQYF.

This chain links TRBV6-5 with TRBJ2-5; possibly TRBD1 for D (6 bases). The CDR3 is 15 amino acids. V lost 4 bases, J lost 0 bases, and 12 bases lay in between. Germline-derived CDR1 and CDR2 are MNHEY and SVGAGI. The CDR3 loop is CASSSAPGDQETQYF. In DNA form, the CDR3 reads TGTGCCAGCAGTTCCGCTCCAGGGGACCAAGAGACCCAGTACTTC.

The chain uses TRBV30 and TRBJ2-7; tentatively, D is TRBD2 (5 bases). Germline V gene data show CDR1 as GTSNPN and CDR2 as SVGIG (reference sequence). This CDR3 comprises 16 residues. Between the trimmed V and J ends, which lost 3 bases and 4 bases, there was a span of 22 bases. The CDR3 region is CAWSARRWTPGYEQYF. The CDR3 nucleotides are TGTGCCTGGAGCGCACGTCGGTGGACCCCGGGGTACGAGCAGTACTTC.

This clonotype was seen ten or more times. The rearrangement links TRBV28 to TRBJ1-5; 9 positions agree with TRBD1. Per the germline V gene, CDR1 is MDHEN and CDR2 is SYDVKM. The length of the CDR3 is 14 residues. With V trimmed by 1 base and J by 6 bases, 1 base remained unmatched. CDR3 amino acids: CASSLLQGAQPQHF. Here the CDR3 DNA reads TGTGCCAGCAGTTTATTACAGGGGGCTCAGCCCCAGCATTTT.

V gene TRBV3-1 combines with J gene TRBJ2-7; D remains unclear. The CDR3 has 13 amino acids. Trimming shortened V by 1 base and J by 5 bases, and 9 bases separated the two germline ends. Germline CDR1 reads LGHDT; CDR2 reads YNNKEL (reference sequence). In DNA form, the CDR3 reads TGTGCCAGCAGCCAAGGGGCCTGGGACGAGCAGTACTTC. Translated, it gives CASSQGAWDEQYF.

This clonotype showed up many times. The gene calls are TRBV6-1 and TRBJ2-5; tentative D call: TRBD2 (6 bases). Germline V gene lookup returns CDR1 MNHNS and CDR2 SASEGT. The CDR3 loop spans 15 amino acids. V was cut by 3 bases and J by 4 bases, with 15 bases left in between. The CDR3 coding sequence is TGTGCCAGCAGTGATGGTGGCCCCGGGGGAGAGACCCAGTACTTC. This codes for CASSDGGPGGETQYF.

This rearrangement joins TRBV5-1 to TRBJ2-3; no reliable D call. Trimming took 4 bases from V and 6 from J, leaving 15 bases between them. The length of the CDR3 is 14 residues. Germline V lookup: CDR1 SGHRS, CDR2 YFSETQ. The CDR3 loop reads CASSPDPVGDTQYF. The CDR3 DNA reads TGCGCCAGCAGCCCCGACCCGGTTGGGGATACGCAGTATTTT.

The chain is built from TRBV6-1 and TRBJ1-2; D is possibly TRBD1 (5 bases). CDR1 is MNHNS and CDR2 is SASEGT in the germline V gene. This CDR3 comprises 15 residues. V lost 2 bases and J lost 5, with 15 bases in between. The CDR3 loop is CASSERGDGGYGYTF. The CDR3 bases are TGTGCCAGCAGTGAAAGAGGGGACGGAGGGTATGGCTACACCTTC.

The sample holds many counts of this clonotype. The chain joins TRBV25-1 to TRBJ1-1; D is undetermined. This CDR3 has 12 residues. The ends were cut back, 0 bases at V and 6 bases at J, with 5 bases in the middle. The germline gives CDR1 MGHDK, CDR2 SYGVNS. CDR3 protein: CASSEYGAEAFF. For the CDR3, the DNA is TGTGCCAGCAGTGAATACGGGGCTGAAGCTTTCTTT.

The chain couples TRBV10-2 to TRBJ2-1; D unclear. The germline V gene has CDR1 WSHSY and CDR2 SAAADI. V lost 4 bases and J lost 3, with 16 bases in between. This CDR3 has 16 residues. The CDR3 sequence: CASSVEHPSVYNEQFF. The CDR3, as DNA: TGCGCCAGCAGTGTCGAGCATCCCTCGGTCTACAATGAGCAGTTCTTC.

The chain combines TRBV4-1 with TRBJ2-7; 8 nucleotides line up with TRBD1. The V and J ends lost 4 bases and 6 bases, in that order; junction bases with no gene match: 11. This CDR3 comprises 15 residues. Germline CDR1 MGHRA, CDR2 YSYEKL. For the CDR3, the DNA is TGCGCCAGCAGCCCGCGACAGGGGACTCTAGGCGAGCAGTACTTC. Translation: CASSPRQGTLGEQYF.

This chain uses TRBV19 with TRBJ1-5, with 7 nucleotides matching TRBD1. V gave up 4 bases and J gave up 0 bases; unmatched junction bases: 12. The CDR3 contains 18 residues. The V gene's germline CDR1 is LNHDA and CDR2 SQIVND (reference sequence). CDR3 protein: CASSNALGTDSSNQPQHF. In DNA, the CDR3 is TGTGCCAGTAGTAACGCCCTCGGGACAGATTCTAGCAATCAGCCCCAGCATTTT.

The CDR3 loop reads CASRLLQEQYF. The CDR3 nucleotides are TGTGCCAGCAGACTTCTACAGGAGCAGTACTTC. This rearrangement joins TRBV28 to TRBJ2-7; D is ambiguous. V lost 6 bases and J 7 bases, leaving 10 bases between the germline ends. There are 11 residues in the CDR3. In germline, CDR1 is MDHEN, CDR2 SYDVKM.

This clonotype appeared many times. The chain carries TRBV28 and TRBJ1-5; a possible D gene is TRBD1 (6 bases). V lost 8 bases to trimming and J lost 3 bases, with 11 bases between them. Germline V gene sequence: CDR1 MDHEN, CDR2 SYDVKM. There are 13 residues in the CDR3. CDR3 sequence reads: CASLQGNNQPQHF. The CDR3 DNA sequence: TGTGCCAGCCTCCAGGGGAACAATCAGCCCCAGCATTTT.